These T cell receptor beta chains were read from a single sample in a study of T-cell reconstitution after alpha-beta-depleted transplantation in children. One entry per CDR3 protein, called by TCRdb with MiXCR from the PCR reads. This sample has some 200,000 distinct CDR3 sequences, with about 6.4% found just once. The sequencing here drew on PBMCs from the stem cell graft donor, taken from the stem cell graft. These receptors were collected from a human donor who donated a stem cell graft to a child with Wiskott-Aldrich syndrome. CDR3s include the opening cysteine and the closing phenylalanine or tryptophan. The size field is filled for only some rows; it gives once, few, many or a size class.

V	J	size	length	CDR3
TRBV6-5	TRBJ2-5	many	13	CASSYSIGETQYF
TRBV15	TRBJ1-2	many	14	CATSREGTGNGYTF
TRBV20-1	TRBJ2-1	many	14	CSAVLAVTYNEQFF
TRBV20-1	TRBJ1-3	many	19	CSAEVWSGHKISSGNTIYF
TRBV12-3/TRBV12-4	-	-	14	CASSLLGVTGELFF
TRBV3-1	TRBJ2-3	many	16	CASSHLEEGAGDTQYF
TRBV20-1	TRBJ1-1	many	12	CNARLGLLEAFF
TRBV29-1	TRBJ2-1	many	15	CSALRSGSSYNEQFF
TRBV20-1	TRBJ1-5	-	15	CSAGGQGVRNQPQHF
TRBV7-8	TRBJ2-7	few	15	CASSSRGLDGGTQYF
TRBV7-9	TRBJ2-5	many	15	CASSPLAVLSETQYF
TRBV13	TRBJ2-5	many	15	CASSLLRGPQETQYF
TRBV5-1	TRBJ1-1	many	15	CASSPQRGWGTEAFF
TRBV5-1	TRBJ2-1	many	14	CASSHEWAFNEQFF
TRBV29-1	TRBJ2-1	many	14	CSVQGQSRDNEQFF
TRBV4-1	TRBJ2-3	many	16	CASSQVLAGGPDTQYF
TRBV2	TRBJ2-3	few	13	CASSERLSYTQYF
TRBV5-1	TRBJ2-7	-	15	CASSLLAGDPYEQYF
TRBV18	TRBJ2-3	many	16	CASSPPWTSGTDTQYF
TRBV7-7	TRBJ2-5	few	15	CASSWPGQGIETQYF
TRBV20-1	TRBJ2-1	many	13	CSASQPGYNEQFF
TRBV25-1	TRBJ2-1	many	17	CASSEDQWDMTYNEQFF
TRBV18	TRBJ1-2	-	15	CASTVTDSPNYGYTF
TRBV11-2	TRBJ2-2	few	14	CASSSSDPAGELFF
TRBV20-1	TRBJ1-4	-	15	CSARTDRRANEKLFF
TRBV2	TRBJ1-1	few	16	CASSETARQKNTEAFF
TRBV12-5	TRBJ2-3	-	13	CASGLDRTDTQYF
TRBV24-1	TRBJ1-5	many	14	CATSGTGANQPQHF
TRBV6-5	TRBJ1-1	many	14	CASSYSGVGTEAFF
TRBV7-9	TRBJ1-2	many	12	CASSQQGRGYTF
TRBV6-5	TRBJ2-2	many	13	CASSYPPTMELFF
TRBV6-6	TRBJ1-2	many	13	CASSYGDSYGYTF